Listed below are T cell receptor beta chains from one sample, sequenced in a study of response to subunit inactivated influenza vaccine. MiXCR was run by TCRdb on the RT-PCR reads, yielding one entry per CDR3 protein. The sample lists approximately 680,000 distinct CDR3 sequences, approximately 15% occurring once. The input for sequencing was PBMCs from blood, taken 11 to 12 days after vaccination. The source of these receptors is a man aged 50 to 60 who received an inactivated influenza vaccine. CDR3s include the opening cysteine and the closing phenylalanine or tryptophan.

j_gene | v_gene | CDR3aa
TRBJ1-1 | TRBV11-2 | CASSLGWLVSDTEAFF
TRBJ2-5 | TRBV5-1 | CASSETHSGTSGSNQETQYF
TRBJ2-3 | TRBV10-3 | CAISDSGLAASSTDTQYF
TRBJ2-6 | TRBV20-1 | CSAREGTAGANVLTF
TRBJ2-1 | TRBV29-1 | CSVEDGTSEVGEQFF
TRBJ1-6 | TRBV6-1 | CASRADSDNSPLHF
TRBJ2-2 | TRBV30 | CAWSRSVNTGELFF
TRBJ1-3 | TRBV10-3 | CAISGPGSGNTIYF
TRBJ2-6 | TRBV6-1 | CASAQGVFNSGANVLTF
TRBJ2-7 | TRBV2 | CASSNGYEQYF
TRBJ1-1 | TRBV5-8 | CASSRPRGWKAEAFF
TRBJ2-5 | TRBV9 | CASSELVGPQETQYF
TRBJ2-2 | TRBV4-3 | CASSLASGLAGNTGELFF
TRBJ1-5 | TRBV20-1 | CSARAGSEYNQPQHF
TRBJ2-3 | TRBV20-1 | CSATDVLDPQGAGTDTQYF
TRBJ2-1 | TRBV11-1 | CASRVSSGGPPYNEQFF
TRBJ2-7 | TRBV4-1 | CASSQTTSGTYEQYF
TRBJ2-1 | TRBV11-1 | CASSLGGSRVGGYNEQFF
TRBJ1-6 | TRBV7-9 | CASSFGDRGSPLHF
TRBJ2-1 | TRBV20-1 | CSAEKRQDEQFF
TRBJ2-7 | TRBV5-4 | CASSSLAGAYEQYF
TRBJ2-7 | TRBV4-2 | CASSQISGSAPYEQYF
TRBJ2-1 | TRBV3-1 | CASSQDVGPGDPYNEQFF
TRBJ2-7 | TRBV12-3/TRBV12-4 | CASTGLIYEQYF
TRBJ1-1 | TRBV15 | CATSRDASLWNTEAFF
TRBJ1-4 | TRBV20-1 | CSASRVAVGEKLFF
TRBJ2-2 | TRBV20-1 | CSASIGGTGELFF
TRBJ2-5 | TRBV4-3 | CASSPHLVDLETQYF
TRBJ2-3 | TRBV10-3 | CAISVRTPSTDTQYF
TRBJ2-4 | TRBV4-1 | CASSQDFVSLAKNIQYF
TRBJ2-5 | TRBV7-2 | CASSRQGGETQYF
TRBJ2-4 | TRBV3-1 | CASSQILPGTSGRNIQYF
TRBJ2-7 | TRBV12-3/TRBV12-4 | CASSLNYYEQYF
TRBJ2-1 | TRBV10-3 | CAISESIGTSGQFF
TRBJ2-7 | TRBV28 | CASSLFHYQSSYEQYF
TRBJ1-6 | TRBV5-1 | CASSMQSSYNSPLHF
TRBJ2-1 | TRBV6-2/TRBV6-3 | CASSWGRGLYNEQFF
TRBJ2-5 | TRBV9 | CASSVAGLAAQETQYF
TRBJ2-7 | TRBV12-3/TRBV12-4 | CASSWAPSGYF
TRBJ2-7 | TRBV4-1 | CASSQSFGTLNGYEQYF
TRBJ2-5 | TRBV12-3/TRBV12-4 | CASSYMPQGARYF
TRBJ2-7 | TRBV4-3 | CASSLELLYEQYF
TRBJ2-7 | TRBV7-9 | CASSNTGSSYEQYF
TRBJ2-3 | TRBV5-5 | CASSWASGGGSDTQYF
TRBJ2-6 | TRBV9 | CASSSPGWDSHSGANVLTF
TRBJ2-7 | TRBV6-1 | CASSEWAGPYEQYF
TRBJ1-3 | TRBV6-5 | CASSWSQGTGNTIYF
TRBJ2-2 | TRBV5-1 | CASSWDRGPTGELFF
TRBJ1-6 | TRBV7-9 | CASSHPGVANSPLHF
TRBJ2-1 | TRBV10-3 | CAISESGGLKQFF